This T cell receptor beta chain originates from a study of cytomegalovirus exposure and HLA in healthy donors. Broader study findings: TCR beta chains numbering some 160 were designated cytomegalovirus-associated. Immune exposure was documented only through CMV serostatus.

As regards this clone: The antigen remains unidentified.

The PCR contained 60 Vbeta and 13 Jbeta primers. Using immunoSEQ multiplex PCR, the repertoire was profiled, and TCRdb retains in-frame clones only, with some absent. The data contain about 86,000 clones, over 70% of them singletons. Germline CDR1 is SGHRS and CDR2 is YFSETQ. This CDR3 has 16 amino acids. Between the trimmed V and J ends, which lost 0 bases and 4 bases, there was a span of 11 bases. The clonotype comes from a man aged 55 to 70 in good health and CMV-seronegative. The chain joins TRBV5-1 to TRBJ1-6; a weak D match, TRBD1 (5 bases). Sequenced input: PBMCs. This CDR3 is CASSLEQATYNSPLHF. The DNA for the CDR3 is TGCGCCAGCAGCTTGGAACAGGCAACATATAATTCACCCCTCCACTTT.